These 7 T cell receptor beta chains came from one sample sequenced in a study of graft-versus-host responses after intestinal transplantation (dated by TCRdb to about 2021). Library prep was done by the immunoSEQ multiplex PCR assay. The table was pulled from immuneACCESS by TCRdb, which kept in-frame rearrangements only. Such tables lose some clones; where checked, under half of the loss comes from unresolved V genes, and the rest has no known cause. For this sample there are about 97,000 clones; more than 80% appear just once. Of the sample, roughly a sixth is held by the ten largest clones. The specimen was PBMCs, collected approximately 470 days after intestinal transplant. The origin of the receptors is a human patient who received an intestinal transplant, so some T cells may come from the graft donor.

J is TRBJ2-1 and V is TRBV5-4; the D gene is possibly TRBD2 (5 bases). Germline V gene lookup returns CDR1 SGHNT and CDR2 YYREEE (reference sequence). The length of the CDR3 is 14 residues. With 3 bases removed from V and 0 bases from J, the gap between germline ends came to 7 bases. CDR3 sequence (DNA): TGTGCCAGCAGCTATCGGGGCTCCTACAATGAGCAGTTCTTC. Its translation is CASSYRGSYNEQFF.

This clone was seen only a few times. This chain links TRBV5-4 with TRBJ2-5, with D perhaps matching TRBD1 (5 bases). In germline, CDR1 is SGHNT, CDR2 YYREEE (reference sequence). This CDR3 region has 13 residues. DNA for the CDR3: TGTGCGAGTGGGGCAGCACCCCAAGAGACCCAGTACTTC. Translating it yields CASGAAPQETQYF. Full variable domain (rest looked up from reference TRBV5-4 and TRBJ2-5): ETGVTQSPTHLIKTRGQQVTLRCSSQSGHNTVSWYQQALGQGPQFIFQYYREEENGRGNFPPRFSGLQFPNYSSELNVNALELDDSALYLCASGAAPQETQYFGPGTRLLVL.

There are a few counts of this clone. This chain uses TRBV27 with TRBJ2-7; TRBD2 matches at 8 bases. Germline V lookup: CDR1 MNHEY, CDR2 SMNVEV (reference sequence). V dropped 8 bases and J dropped 3; count of bases not matched to a gene: 6. CDR3 length: 13 residues. CDR3 DNA: TGTGCCAGCCGCGGGGGGACAAACTACGAGCAGTACTTC. As protein: CASRGGTNYEQYF.

The rearrangement joins TRBV11-2 to TRBJ2-5; D gene ambiguous. The assigned J gene may be wrong: the sequence end matches TRBJ2-7 better. CDR3 length: 11 residues. Per the germline V gene, CDR1 is SGHAT and CDR2 is FQNNGV. CDR3 coding DNA: TGTGCCAGCAGCTCCCCATACGAGCAGTACTTC. Translated, it gives CASSSPYEQYF.

The rearrangement uses TRBV27 and TRBJ2-1, with unresolved D. Deletions cut 5 bases from V and 8 bases from J, with 13 bases between. The germline gives CDR1 MNHEY, CDR2 SMNVEV (reference sequence). This CDR3 is 13 amino acids long. Here the CDR3 reads CASSVASWDEQFF. The CDR3 DNA reads TGTGCCAGCAGTGTGGCATCTTGGGATGAGCAGTTCTTC.

The V gene is TRBV18, the J gene TRBJ1-1; no reliable D call. V was cut by 3 bases and J by 0 bases, with 11 bases left in between. CDR1 is KGHSH and CDR2 is LQKENI in the germline V gene. The CDR3 length is 15 residues. The CDR3 spells CASSPLGLVNTEAFF. The CDR3 DNA follows: TGTGCCAGCTCACCGCTCGGGTTGGTGAACACTGAAGCTTTCTTT.

The chain has TRBV14 and TRBJ1-1; D is perhaps TRBD1 (5 bases). Looked up from germline, CDR1 is SGHDN and CDR2 is FVKESK. V shed 2 bases and J shed 0 bases, with 16 bases lying between them. CDR3 length: 17 amino acids. The CDR3 coding sequence is TGTGCCAGCAGCCAACAGATCACAGGAGATTTGAACACTGAAGCTTTCTTT. Protein: CASSQQITGDLNTEAFF.